This T cell receptor beta chain was found in a study of blood T cell repertoires in COVID-19. On the study more broadly: Material from acute and convalescent COVID-19 was sourced from the United States, Italy and Spain. PBMCs, B-cell-depleted T cells, or T cells provided the cDNA or gDNA that made up the material.

Under the authors' procedure: Amplification of reference gene primers provided the estimated nucleated cell counts. Clones were sequenced by immunoSEQ multiplex PCR, and TCRdb holds only the in-frame ones, with some missing. The DNA gave D and trimming, while V, J and clone size come from that table. Seen here are around 230,000 clones, less than 90% observed once, and the top ten hold approximately 0.69%. The ends lost 8 bases at V and 0 bases at J; junction bases unmatched: 9. Germline V gene lookup returns CDR1 MNHEY and CDR2 SMNVEV (reference sequence). This CDR3 has 15 residues. The sequencing sample was made of peripheral blood. The chain links TRBV27 to TRBJ2-7; 8 bases are a match to TRBD2. The origin of this receptor is a man between 35 and 55 years old with acute or convalescent COVID-19. CDR3 sequence reads: CASHLTSASSYEQYF. DNA for the CDR3: TGTGCCAGCCACTTGACTAGCGCTAGCTCCTACGAGCAGTACTTC.